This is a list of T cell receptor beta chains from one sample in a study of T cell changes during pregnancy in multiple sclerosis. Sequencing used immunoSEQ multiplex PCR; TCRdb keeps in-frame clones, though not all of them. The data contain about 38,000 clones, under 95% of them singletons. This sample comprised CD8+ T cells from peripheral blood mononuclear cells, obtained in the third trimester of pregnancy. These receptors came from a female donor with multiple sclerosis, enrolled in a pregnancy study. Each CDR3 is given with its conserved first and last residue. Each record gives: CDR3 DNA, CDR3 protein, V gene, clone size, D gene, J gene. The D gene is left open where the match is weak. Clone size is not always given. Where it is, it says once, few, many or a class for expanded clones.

cdr3_nt: TGTGCCTGGAGTGTAGGGTCGGGCGGGGGCACAGATACGCAGTATTTT
cdr3_aa: CAWSVGSGGGTDTQYF
v_call: TRBV30
clone_size: .
d_call: .
j_call: TRBJ2-3

cdr3_nt: TGCGCCAGCAGCCAAGAACATCGGAGCGGGGATCCAGATACGCAGTATTTT
cdr3_aa: CASSQEHRSGDPDTQYF
v_call: TRBV4-3
clone_size: once
d_call: TRBD2
j_call: TRBJ2-3

cdr3_nt: TGCAGCGTTGAGCTCGACAGCCTGGCCTTC
cdr3_aa: CSVELDSLAF
v_call: TRBV29-1
clone_size: .
d_call: .
j_call: TRBJ1-2

cdr3_nt: TGCGCCAGCAGCCAAGATGGGGCGGGGCAAACTGGAAACACCATATATTTT
cdr3_aa: CASSQDGAGQTGNTIYF
v_call: TRBV4-3
clone_size: .
d_call: .
j_call: TRBJ1-3

cdr3_nt: TGTGCCAGCAGCTTGGCACGGGGTGGCAATCAGCCCCAGCATTTT
cdr3_aa: CASSLARGGNQPQHF
v_call: TRBV5-6
clone_size: .
d_call: .
j_call: TRBJ1-5

cdr3_nt: TGTGCCAGCAGCTTGGGTGCTCGGGGGGGTCGGAGGAATACGAAGCAGTACTTC
cdr3_aa: CASSLGARGGRRNTKQYF
v_call: TRBV5-6
clone_size: .
d_call: TRBD2
j_call: TRBJ2-7

cdr3_nt: TGCGCCAGCAGCCAAGATCGGGCCCTCGGAGGCGAGCAGTACTTC
cdr3_aa: CASSQDRALGGEQYF
v_call: TRBV4-3
clone_size: .
d_call: .
j_call: TRBJ2-7

cdr3_nt: TGTGCCAGTAACGGGGGGGGACCCCAGCATTTT
cdr3_aa: CASNGGGPQHF
v_call: TRBV19
clone_size: once
d_call: .
j_call: TRBJ1-5

cdr3_nt: TGCAGCTTGGACAGGGTCCAGCGTGGATCGGATTACTACGAGCAGTACTTC
cdr3_aa: CSLDRVQRGSDYYEQYF
v_call: TRBV29-1
clone_size: .
d_call: TRBD1
j_call: TRBJ2-7

cdr3_nt: TGTGCCAGTAGTTCGGCGCGGTACGAGCAGTACTTC
cdr3_aa: CASSSARYEQYF
v_call: TRBV19
clone_size: .
d_call: .
j_call: TRBJ2-7

cdr3_nt: TGTGCCAGCAGCTTAGCCCCAGGGAACACTGAAGCTTTCTTT
cdr3_aa: CASSLAPGNTEAFF
v_call: TRBV11-2
clone_size: .
d_call: .
j_call: TRBJ1-1

cdr3_nt: TGTGCCAGCAGCGAAGCAGGGGCTAAAAGCTCCTACGAGCAGTACTTC
cdr3_aa: CASSEAGAKSSYEQYF
v_call: TRBV7-8
clone_size: .
d_call: .
j_call: TRBJ2-7

cdr3_nt: TGTGCAAGTCGCTTAGCTCGCACGGGGTTGAACACTGAAGCTTTCTTT
cdr3_aa: CASRLARTGLNTEAFF
v_call: TRBV12-2
clone_size: .
d_call: .
j_call: TRBJ1-1

cdr3_nt: TGTGCCAGCAGTGACTCCGGGGGGGCTGGGACAGATACGCAGTATTTT
cdr3_aa: CASSDSGGAGTDTQYF
v_call: TRBV6-4
clone_size: few
d_call: TRBD2
j_call: TRBJ2-3

cdr3_nt: TGTGCCAGCAGCCCACCACTCGAGACTAGCGGGATATCCGGGGAGCTGTTTTTT
cdr3_aa: CASSPPLETSGISGELFF
v_call: TRBV11-3
clone_size: .
d_call: TRBD2
j_call: TRBJ2-2

cdr3_nt: TGCGCCAGCAGCTTGGGACAGGGGGGCAATCAGCCCCAGCATTTT
cdr3_aa: CASSLGQGGNQPQHF
v_call: TRBV5-1
clone_size: .
d_call: TRBD1
j_call: TRBJ1-5

cdr3_nt: TGTGCCAGCAGCCCTGACATGGGAAACACCATATATTTT
cdr3_aa: CASSPDMGNTIYF
v_call: TRBV5-6
clone_size: .
d_call: .
j_call: TRBJ1-3

cdr3_nt: TGCGCCAGCAGCCAAAAGCGGGGTTGGGAGACCCAGTACTTC
cdr3_aa: CASSQKRGWETQYF
v_call: TRBV4-3
clone_size: .
d_call: TRBD2
j_call: TRBJ2-5

cdr3_nt: TGTGCCAGCAGCTTCAGGGTCGATGAGCAGTTCTTC
cdr3_aa: CASSFRVDEQFF
v_call: TRBV7-2
clone_size: .
d_call: .
j_call: TRBJ2-1

cdr3_nt: TGTGCCAGCAGCTCTAAGGGACAGGCCTACGAGCAGTACTTC
cdr3_aa: CASSSKGQAYEQYF
v_call: TRBV7-9
clone_size: once
d_call: TRBD1
j_call: TRBJ2-7

cdr3_nt: TGTGCCAGCAGCCCATCTCGGGACTGGTCCGATGAGCAGTTCTTC
cdr3_aa: CASSPSRDWSDEQFF
v_call: TRBV5-4
clone_size: .
d_call: .
j_call: TRBJ2-1

cdr3_nt: TGTGCCAGCAGCTGGGGACAGGGGGAAATCACAGATACGCAGTATTTT
cdr3_aa: CASSWGQGEITDTQYF
v_call: TRBV11-2
clone_size: .
d_call: TRBD1
j_call: TRBJ2-3